A single sample gave rise to the 6 T cell receptor beta chains below, sequenced in a study of cytomegalovirus exposure and HLA in healthy donors. PCR used 60 Vbeta primers and 13 Jbeta primers. Sequenced by immunoSEQ multiplex PCR; TCRdb stores in-frame clones only, minus some. This sample has about 120,000 clones, with over 65% found just once. The sample was PBMCs. The source of these receptors is a man between 40 and 49 years old in good health and CMV-seropositive.

The chain couples TRBV9 to TRBJ2-7; possibly TRBD2 for D (5 bases). The CDR3 has 14 amino acids. V was clipped by 4 bases and J by 4 bases, with 15 bases between them. The V gene's germline CDR1 is SGDLS and CDR2 YYNGEE. CDR3 protein: CASSQDSAVYEQYF. Written as DNA, the CDR3 is TGTGCCAGCAGCCAGGACTCAGCAGTATACGAGCAGTACTTC. Together with reference TRBV9 and TRBJ2-7, the CDR3 gives the full variable domain: DSGVTQTPKHLITATGQRVTLRCSPRSGDLSVYWYQQSLDQGLQFLIQYYNGEERAKGNILERFSAQQFPDLHSELNLSSLELGDSALYFCASSQDSAVYEQYFGPGTRLTVT.

This chain uses TRBV7-2 with TRBJ1-2; TRBD1 matches 9 bases. V lost 5 bases and J lost 4; bases outside the gene matches: 2. The CDR3 has 13 residues. In germline, CDR1 is SGHTA, CDR2 FQGNSA. CDR3 sequence (DNA): TGTGCCAGCAGCCGGGACAGGGCCTATGGCTACACCTTC. Its protein product is CASSRDRAYGYTF.

This chain uses TRBV19 with TRBJ2-2, with 8 bases matching TRBD1. The CDR3 runs to 15 residues. The trim removed 6 bases at V and 4 bases at J, leaving 7 bases unmatched. Germline V gene lookup returns CDR1 LNHDA and CDR2 SQIVND (reference sequence). For the CDR3, the DNA is TGTGCCAGTAGCCCGGACAGGGTAATCACCGGGGAGCTGTTTTTT. Translation gives CASSPDRVITGELFF.

The chain carries TRBV7-9 and TRBJ2-3; D might be TRBD1 (6 bases). The length of the CDR3 is 17 residues. Trimming removed 6 bases at V and 0 bases at J, with 19 bases between. Germline lookup yields CDR1 SEHNR and CDR2 FQNEAQ (reference sequence). Here the CDR3 DNA reads TGTGCCAGCAGGAGGGGGAACAGGTTCACTAGCACAGATACGCAGTATTTT. The encoded protein is CASRRGNRFTSTDTQYF.

The rearrangement uses TRBV28 and TRBJ2-3, with D tentatively TRBD2 (6 bases). This CDR3 is 12 amino acids long. The germline V gene encodes CDR1 MDHEN and CDR2 SYDVKM. V lost 7 bases and J 6 bases, leaving 11 bases between the germline ends. CDR3 residues: CASITAGDTQYF. CDR3 bases: TGTGCCAGCATAACCGCGGGGGATACGCAGTATTTT.

V gene TRBV6-1 combines with J gene TRBJ2-1; D is unresolved. Germline V CDR1 and CDR2: MNHNS, SASEGT. Trimming removed 1 base from V and 6 bases from J, with 4 bases in between. This CDR3 region has 12 residues. In DNA, the CDR3 is TGTGCCAGCAGTGAAGTCGTCAATGAGCAGTTCTTC. This sequence encodes CASSEVVNEQFF.